This T cell receptor beta chain originates from a study of shared clonotypes between healthy human individuals. The study, taken as a whole, reports: Inspection by rarefaction showed sorted-subset sequencing to be incomplete despite large depth. Exclusively blood specimens were collected; tissue repertoires likely differ. Few donors restricted represented genetic and exposure-history diversity. Shared clonotypes: roughly 5% naive CD4, around 4% naive CD8, about 2.5% memory CD4, 0.4% memory CD8.

Worth noting for this clone: Antigen: not known.

Sequenced by immunoSEQ multiplex PCR; TCRdb stores in-frame clones only, minus some. The sample has approximately 1.5 million clones, about 98.5% seen once. The CDR3 consists of 14 residues. Germline values: CDR1 SGHDT, CDR2 YYEEEE. V was clipped by 1 base and J by 6 bases; unmatched bases: 4. The sequencing sample was made of naive CD4+ T cells sorted from blood. The subset: CD45RA+ positively selected. The source of this sequence is a man aged 30-40 years in good health. The chain couples TRBV5-6 to TRBJ2-7; 10 nucleotides line up with TRBD2. CDR3 DNA sequence: TGTGCCAGCAGCTTGACTAGCGGGATTGCCGAGCAGTACTTC. It encodes CASSLTSGIAEQYF.